The TCR beta chain under discussion was sequenced for a study of T cell changes during pregnancy in multiple sclerosis. Only in-frame clones appear in the TCRdb table, and some are missing; sequencing was by immunoSEQ multiplex PCR. Altogether approximately 50,000 clones are present, around 92% being singletons, with the ten largest covering approximately 0.61%. Germline V lookup: CDR1 MDHEN, CDR2 SYDVKM. The V segment lost 2 bases and the J segment 0 bases; nucleotides outside the gene matches: 10. This CDR3 contains 19 residues. The chain joins TRBV28 to TRBJ2-6, with 7 bases that match TRBD2. The source was CD4+ T cells from peripheral blood mononuclear cells, collected in the third trimester of pregnancy. The sequence came from a female donor with multiple sclerosis, enrolled in a pregnancy study. The CDR3 DNA is TGTGCCAGCAGTTTAGGGGGGGGTGGGTTGGTCTCTGGGGCCAACGTCCTGACTTTC. It specifies CASSLGGGGLVSGANVLTF.